Given below is one T cell receptor (beta chain) in context. This sample is part of a study of PD-L1 blockade in urothelial cancer. Study-level background: It was in about 2014 that patients started atezolizumab at 1,200 mg intravenously every 3 weeks.

CDR1 is SNHLY and CDR2 is FYNNEI in the germline V gene. The CDR3 runs 12 residues. The germline V and J ends were trimmed by 5 bases and 2 bases, with 7 bases remaining between them. The sample's time point: peripheral blood 6 weeks after treatment start. Clones were read by immunoSEQ multiplex PCR, and TCRdb kept only the in-frame ones, dropping some. The profile shows under 85,000 clones, roughly 90% of them singletons. The receptor was derived from an elderly woman with urothelial cancer. V gene TRBV2 combines with J gene TRBJ2-7; D gene unclear. Specimen: PBMCs, collected around atezolizumab (anti-PD-L1) treatment. The CDR3 DNA is TGTGCCAGCAGTTTCCTCCCCTACGAGCAGTACTTC. Protein sequence: CASSFLPYEQYF.